Reported below is one TCR beta chain. Antigen: not known. These data are taken from a study of neoadjuvant anti-PD-1 for oral cavity cancer. Repertoires were generated with immunoSEQ multiplex PCR, while TCRdb's copy carries only in-frame clones and drops some. The data show 63,000 or so clones, 70% to 90% seen once. The time point here: after neoadjuvant nivolumab, at surgical resection. Patients were newly diagnosed with stage II-IVA oral cavity squamous cell carcinoma without prior systemic or radiation treatment. Germline-derived CDR1 and CDR2 are SGHDT and YYEEEE. The CDR3 loop spans 16 amino acids. Trimming removed 4 bases from V and 7 bases from J; junction bases left unmatched: 11. Study observations and caveats: With a few patients per group, TCR findings need larger cohorts.

The chain recombines TRBV5-6 with TRBJ2-1; 10 bases line up with TRBD2. The specimen comprised PBMCs, sampled after nivolumab (anti-PD-1) treatment. The sequence came from a person aged 35 to 85 with oral cavity squamous cell carcinoma. CDR3 amino acids: CASSPIPRLAGNEQFF. CDR3 DNA sequence: TGTGCCAGCAGCCCAATCCCCCGACTAGCGGGTAATGAGCAGTTCTTC.